These 14 T cell receptor beta chains originate from one sample sequenced in a study of beta chain features in type 1 diabetes. Of the isolated RNA, all was reverse transcribed, and so the sequenced material was expressed TCRB transcripts. The data were produced by immunoSEQ multiplex PCR, yet TCRdb's version contains in-frame clones alone and is incomplete. The sample lists roughly 150,000 clones; around 8% were seen once. Sequenced: central memory CD4+ T cells from blood. All receptors come from a young man in good health.

This clone was counted ten times or more. The rearrangement links TRBV29-1 to TRBJ2-7, with 8 nucleotides matching TRBD1. Germline V gene data show CDR1 as SQVTM and CDR2 as ANQGSEA. The trim removed 4 bases at V and 7 bases at J, leaving 12 bases unmatched. This CDR3 has 14 residues. CDR3 nucleotides: TGCAGCGTTGTCGTGGCCAGGGGGCGTCAAGAGCAGTACTTC. Translated, it gives CSVVVARGRQEQYF.

The V call is TRBV5-6, the J call TRBJ2-5, with 13 bases matching TRBD2. The germline CDR1 and CDR2 sequences are SGHDT and YYEEEE. J was trimmed by 2 bases and V by 4 bases; bases with no gene match: 5. The CDR3 spans 16 residues. The CDR3 loop reads CASSPTSGGTQETQYF. The CDR3 nucleotides are TGTGCCAGCAGCCCGACTAGCGGGGGGACTCAAGAGACCCAGTACTTC.

This clone was found a few times. The chain recombines TRBV5-1 with TRBJ1-3, with D perhaps TRBD1 (6 bases). The CDR3 sequence is 15 residues long. The ends were cut back, 0 bases at V and 2 bases at J, with 9 bases in the middle. Germline lookup yields CDR1 SGHRS and CDR2 YFSETQ. CDR3 sequence: CASSLGQATGNTIYF. Here the CDR3 DNA reads TGCGCCAGCAGCTTGGGACAGGCTACTGGAAACACCATATATTTT.

The table lists this clone with many counts. The CDR3 DNA is TGTGCCAGCAGTTTGGGGCAGATCTTGGGTCAGCCCCAGCATTTT. This translates into CASSLGQILGQPQHF. The V call is TRBV7-9, the J call TRBJ1-5, with D perhaps TRBD1 (5 bases). There are 15 residues in the CDR3. CDR1 is SEHNR, CDR2 FQNEAQ, per germline (reference sequence). V gave up 6 bases and J gave up 6 bases, with 18 bases separating them. Complete variable domain (other parts from reference TRBV7-9 and TRBJ1-5): DTGVSQNPRHKITKRGQNVTFRCDPISEHNRLYWYRQTLGQGPEFLTYFQNEAQLEKSRLLSDRFSAERPKGSFSTLEIQRTEQGDSAMYLCASSLGQILGQPQHFGDGTRLSIL.

CDR3 in DNA: TGTGCCAGCAGCGACGGGGGTTTGGTAGGAGAAAAACTGTTTTTT. Protein product: CASSDGGLVGEKLFF. The V call is TRBV2, the J call TRBJ1-4; D is possibly TRBD1 (5 bases). The CDR3 consists of 15 residues. The germline gives CDR1 SNHLY, CDR2 FYNNEI. V shed 6 bases and J shed 8 bases, with 19 bases lying between them.

This chain joins TRBV28 and TRBJ2-2; D remains ambiguous. CDR3 length: 13 residues. Germline loops: CDR1 MDHEN, CDR2 SYDVKM. V shed 3 bases and J shed 7 bases, with 9 bases lying between them. This chain's CDR3 is CASSFEANGELFF. The CDR3 bases are TGTGCCAGCAGTTTTGAAGCCAACGGGGAGCTGTTTTTT.

This chain joins TRBV9 and TRBJ2-1; a possible D gene is TRBD2 (5 bases). Trimming removed 0 bases at V and 0 bases at J, with 10 bases between. In germline, CDR1 is SGDLS, CDR2 YYNGEE. This CDR3 comprises 16 residues. Here the CDR3 reads CASSVASLGSYNEQFF. Written as DNA, the CDR3 is TGTGCCAGCAGCGTAGCCTCACTAGGCTCCTACAATGAGCAGTTCTTC.

This clone turned up a few times. The rearrangement uses TRBV11-1 and TRBJ1-5, with TRBD1 matching 9 bases. The CDR3 has 14 residues. V shed 6 bases, J shed 7 bases, and the junction held 7 bases outside the gene matches. Germline CDR1 SGHAT, CDR2 FQDESV (reference sequence). The CDR3 is CASSPQGAGQPQHF. CDR3 nucleotides: TGTGCCAGCAGTCCACAGGGGGCTGGACAGCCCCAGCATTTT.

This chain joins TRBV14 and TRBJ1-2; D is ambiguous. Looked up from germline, CDR1 is SGHDN and CDR2 is FVKESK. V was shortened by 6 bases and J by 4 bases, with 12 bases between the two germline ends. The CDR3 runs to 13 residues. CDR3 bases: TGTGCCAGCAGTCCCGGGTCTTTCTATGGCTACACCTTC. Its translation: CASSPGSFYGYTF.

This clone was observed at least ten times. The rearrangement uses TRBV2 and TRBJ1-1; the D gene is possibly TRBD1 (6 bases). This CDR3 spans 13 amino acids. V lost 6 bases to trimming and J lost 1 base, with 9 bases between them. Germline CDR1 is SNHLY and CDR2 is FYNNEI. CDR3 residues: CASRGQWNTEAFF. Written as DNA, the CDR3 is TGTGCCAGCAGAGGACAGTGGAACACTGAAGCTTTCTTT. The variable domain in full, completed from reference TRBV2 and TRBJ1-1, reads EPEVTQTPSHQVTQMGQEVILRCVPISNHLYFYWYRQILGQKVEFLVSFYNNEISEKSEIFDDQFSVERPDGSNFTLKIRSTKLEDSAMYFCASRGQWNTEAFFGQGTRLTVV.

This clone appeared a few times. The J gene is TRBJ1-5, the V gene TRBV11-1; the D is unclear. The germline V and J ends were trimmed by 5 bases and 3 bases, with 8 bases remaining between them. The CDR3 extends over 13 amino acids. The germline V gene encodes CDR1 SGHAT and CDR2 FQDESV (reference sequence). CDR3 protein: CASSPFPNQPQHF. CDR3 sequence (DNA): TGTGCCAGCAGCCCTTTCCCCAATCAGCCCCAGCATTTT.

The chain links TRBV11-1 to TRBJ2-1, with a tentative D call TRBD1 (7 bases). The V and J ends lost 5 bases and 9 bases respectively, with 17 bases between them. The CDR3 extends over 14 amino acids. CDR1 is SGHAT, CDR2 FQDESV, per germline (reference sequence). CDR3 in DNA: TGTGCCAGCAGCCAAGGGACAGCGGGTAGTGAGCAGTTCTTC. Amino acids: CASSQGTAGSEQFF.

This clone was detected once. The chain uses TRBV27 and TRBJ2-7, with 11 bases that match TRBD2. Germline lookup yields CDR1 MNHEY and CDR2 SMNVEV (reference sequence). The CDR3 contains 14 residues. V was clipped by 6 bases and J by 4 bases; unmatched bases: 5. The CDR3 bases are TGTGCCAGCAGAACCGGGACTAGCGGATACGAGCAGTACTTC. Translated: CASRTGTSGYEQYF.

The rearrangement joins TRBV5-6 to TRBJ1-3; TRBD1 is a possible D gene (5 bases). Germline CDR1 is SGHDT and CDR2 is YYEEEE. This CDR3 comprises 16 residues. V lost 6 bases, J lost 1 base, and 17 bases lay in between. The CDR3 reads CASIGRGLRSGNTIYF. The CDR3 DNA reads as TGTGCCAGCATAGGGAGGGGACTAAGGTCTGGAAACACCATATATTTT. The full variable domain, its missing parts supplied by reference TRBV5-6 and TRBJ1-3, is DAGVTQSPTHLIKTRGQQVTLRCSPKSGHDTVSWYQQALGQGPQFIFQYYEEEERQRGNFPDRFSGHQFPNYSSELNVNALLLGDSALYLCASIGRGLRSGNTIYFGEGSWLTVV.